Described below is a single TCR beta chain sequence and its context. The sample originates from a study of blood T cells in healthy people across ages. The length of the CDR3 is 15 residues. V was pared by 2 bases and J by 4 bases, with 5 bases of the junction left unmatched. Per germline, CDR1 MNHEY and CDR2 SVGAGI. Alongside a J-beta primer mix, a sample-barcoded 5' primer served in a second PCR lasting roughly 6 to 11 cycles. Each cDNA molecule was tagged by a template-switch adaptor with 12 random nucleotides. MiXCR, run by TCRdb on the 5' RACE reads, gives a single entry per CDR3 protein. The sample consists of approximately 780,000 distinct CDR3 sequences, roughly 25% of them appearing once. The sample was also linked to a second study, of T cells of mothers and their children. This second study notes: The people who donated were three healthy Caucasian mothers and their six children. Related mother-child pairs shared marginally more repertoire than unrelated pairs, though not significantly.

The receptor's source is a boy aged 5-17 years in good health. Sequenced material: blood. J is TRBJ2-1 and V is TRBV6-5; 7 bases match TRBD2. CDR3 DNA sequence: TGTGCCAGCAGTTACGTGGCTAGCGGATACAATGAGCAGTTCTTC. Amino acids: CASSYVASGYNEQFF.